This T cell receptor beta chain was sequenced in a study of immune heterogeneity within non-small cell lung tumors. Background on the study: In total, the tumors were 4 squamous cell carcinomas, approximately ten non-squamous carcinomas and 1 not otherwise specified.

Findings and limits, study-wide: Recurring identical dominant CDR3 beta clonotypes were observed across tumor sites within a patient, together with site-unique high-frequency clones.

This clonotype has a count of ten or more. Its antigen is still unknown. Template was bulk tumor genomic DNA, roughly 600 ng per sample. Collection of several biopsies per primary tumor, spaced far apart, took place during surgery. The study enrolled patients with untreated, newly diagnosed non-small cell lung cancer who underwent curative surgery. Multiplex PCR with 32 V and 13 J primers amplified TCR beta CDR3. TCRdb re-called the multiplex PCR reads through MiXCR, storing one row per CDR3 protein. Seen here are around 9,700 distinct CDR3 sequences, approximately 21% observed once, and the top ten hold approximately 3.7%. The source of this sequence is a man in his 60s with non-small cell lung cancer. The sample comprised lung tumor tissue.

CDR3 loop: CSATLGTSGHYEQYF. Written as DNA, the CDR3 is TGCAGTGCGACCCTCGGGACTAGCGGGCATTACGAGCAGTACTTC. This sequence joins TRBV20-1 and TRBJ2-7; 12 positions agree with TRBD2. The CDR3 covers 15 residues. The V and J ends lost 6 bases and 4 bases, in that order; junction bases with no gene match: 10. Germline lookup yields CDR1 DFQATT and CDR2 SNEGSKA (reference sequence).